This T cell receptor beta chain was retrieved from a study of blood T cell repertoires in COVID-19. The V gene's germline CDR1 is SGHTA and CDR2 FQGNSA. Trimming took off 1 base at V and 4 bases at J, with 7 bases between the two ends. CDR3 length equals 13 residues. Generated by immunoSEQ multiplex PCR, the TCRdb table keeps only in-frame clones and is missing some. The sample carries fewer than 150,000 clones, approximately 84% recorded once. The TCR sequence derives from a man aged 50 or older in a cohort exposed to, infected with or recovered from COVID-19 (not recorded which). V gene TRBV7-2 combines with J gene TRBJ1-2; D possibly corresponds to TRBD1 (6 bases). Sequencing was performed on PBMCs or T cells enriched from blood (not recorded which). The CDR3, as DNA: TGTGCCAGCAGCTTAGAAGGGGGCTATGGCTACACCTTC. This codes for CASSLEGGYGYTF.